This TCR beta chain was observed in a study of beta chain features in type 1 diabetes. Overall study findings and caveats: Among patients, naive, central memory and Treg TCRB repertoires appeared more similar than among healthy donors. TCRB CDR3s from Type 1 diabetes patients were moderately but significantly shorter in all four CD4+ subsets. Overrepresentation of cells with high TCR expression could result from cDNA sequencing. Junctions at VDJ sites from type 1 diabetes patients had fewer insertions and more deletions.

Of the isolated RNA, all was reverse transcribed, and so the sequenced material was expressed TCRB transcripts. Only in-frame clones appear in the TCRdb table, and some are missing; sequencing was by immunoSEQ multiplex PCR. Of 600,000 to 700,000 clones listed, around an eighth are singletons. The CDR3 loop spans 14 amino acids. V was shortened by 4 bases and J by 3 bases, with 13 bases between the two germline ends. Germline V gene lookup returns CDR1 SGDLS and CDR2 YYNGEE. This clone was counted between two and nine times. Antigen: not known. J is TRBJ1-1 and V is TRBV9; maybe TRBD1 (6 bases). The source of this sequence is a man aged 18 to 30 with type 1 diabetes. The sequencing input was naive CD4+ T cells from blood. CDR3 DNA: TGTGCCAGCAGCCTCGAGGGGGGCGACACTGAAGCTTTCTTT. It translates to CASSLEGGDTEAFF.